The 14 T cell receptor beta chains below come from one sample, sequenced in a study of cytomegalovirus exposure and HLA in healthy donors. 60 Vbeta and 13 Jbeta primers were used in PCR. The assay was immunoSEQ multiplex PCR, and TCRdb's table has in-frame clones only and misses some. The sample lists some 180,000 clones; 87% were seen once. The sample consisted of PBMCs. The receptors stem from a girl under two years old in good health and CMV-seronegative.

The chain has TRBV27 and TRBJ1-3; D is uncertain. This CDR3 has 14 amino acids. Germline V gene data show CDR1 as MNHEY and CDR2 as SMNVEV (reference sequence). V was pared by 2 bases and J by 2 bases, with 7 bases between. CDR3 protein: CASSLHGAGNTIYF. The CDR3 DNA follows: TGTGCCAGCAGTTTACACGGGGCTGGAAACACCATATATTTT.

The chain has TRBV6-5 and TRBJ1-1; TRBD1 is a possible D gene (5 bases). The CDR3 is made up of 15 amino acids. Germline loops: CDR1 MNHEY, CDR2 SVGAGI. The V gene lost 4 bases and the J gene lost 5 bases, with 17 bases spanning the gap. CDR3 region: CASSFLRVAGTEAFF. DNA of the CDR3: TGTGCCAGCAGTTTCCTCAGGGTGGCGGGAACTGAAGCTTTCTTT.

The chain joins TRBV11-3 to TRBJ2-1; 7 bases fit TRBD2. Trimming removed 1 base from V and 5 bases from J; junction bases left unmatched: 5. The CDR3 loop spans 15 amino acids. From germline, CDR1 is SGHNT and CDR2 YENEEA. Here the CDR3 reads CASSLVGDYNNEQFF. For the CDR3, the DNA is TGTGCCAGCAGCTTAGTTGGGGACTACAACAATGAGCAGTTCTTC.

This rearrangement joins TRBV19 to TRBJ2-3; TRBD1 aligns across 7 bases. Germline CDR1 LNHDA, CDR2 SQIVND (reference sequence). There are 12 residues in the CDR3. The V segment lost 3 bases and the J segment 11 bases; nucleotides outside the gene matches: 5. In DNA form, the CDR3 reads TGTGCCAGTAGTATGACCCCAGGGGGGCAGTATTTT. Protein sequence: CASSMTPGGQYF.

CDR3 region: CAWSVLSERNYEQYF. CDR3 nucleotide sequence: TGTGCCTGGAGTGTCCTGTCGGAGCGGAACTACGAGCAGTACTTC. J is TRBJ2-7 and V is TRBV30, with D possibly matching TRBD2 (5 bases). V was clipped by 0 bases and J by 3 bases, with 15 bases between them. The CDR3 runs 15 residues. Per the germline V gene, CDR1 is GTSNPN and CDR2 is SVGIG (reference sequence).

V and J are TRBV14 and TRBJ2-2; TRBD2 matches at 10 bases. V gave up 3 bases and J gave up 1 base; unmatched junction bases: 2. This CDR3 is 16 amino acids long. Germline CDR1 is SGHDN and CDR2 is FVKESK. Here the CDR3 reads CASSQRLAGNTGELFF. The DNA of the CDR3 is TGTGCCAGCAGCCAGAGACTAGCGGGGAACACCGGGGAGCTGTTTTTT.

V gene TRBV4-1 combines with J gene TRBJ2-7, with D tentatively TRBD1 (5 bases). The germline V and J ends were trimmed by 1 base and 12 bases, with 19 bases remaining between them. CDR1 and CDR2 from the germline V gene are MGHRA and YSYEKL. The CDR3 has 14 amino acids. CDR3 nucleotides: TGCGCCAGCAGCCAAGGACCCCTCGACAGAAACCCGTACTTC. It codes for CASSQGPLDRNPYF.

V usage is TRBV30 and J usage is TRBJ1-2, with D hard to call. The CDR3 runs 13 residues. Germline V lookup: CDR1 GTSNPN, CDR2 SVGIG (reference sequence). Trimming took 2 bases from V and 4 from J, leaving 11 bases between them. CDR3 sequence (DNA): TGTGCCTGGAGTCTTCTAGCGGGCTATGGCTACACCTTC. Translated, it gives CAWSLLAGYGYTF.

A single count supports this clone. The rearrangement links TRBV2 to TRBJ1-5; possibly TRBD1 for D (6 bases). Trimming took off 6 bases at V and 0 bases at J, with 12 bases between the two ends. The CDR3 length is 15 residues. Per germline, CDR1 SNHLY and CDR2 FYNNEI. Written as DNA, the CDR3 is TGTGCCAGCAGACCTGGACAGAGTAGCAATCAGCCCCAGCATTTT. Its translation is CASRPGQSSNQPQHF.

Here the CDR3 reads CASSPVSGLAGETQYF. CDR3 sequence (DNA): TGTGCCAGCTCACCAGTCTCGGGACTAGCGGGAGAGACCCAGTACTTC. The chain combines TRBV18 with TRBJ2-5; 12 bases map to TRBD2. The CDR3 covers 16 residues. Germline-derived CDR1 and CDR2 are KGHSH and LQKENI. V lost 2 bases, J lost 4 bases, and 5 bases stayed unmatched.

The table lists this clone with a count of one. V usage is TRBV18 and J usage is TRBJ2-3; 8 positions agree with TRBD1. The V gene end was trimmed by 3 bases and the J gene end by 6 bases; junction bases not matched to a gene: 2. The germline gives CDR1 KGHSH, CDR2 LQKENI. This CDR3 has 13 amino acids. This CDR3 is CASSPGTGDTQYF. The CDR3 nucleotides read TGTGCCAGCTCACCGGGGACAGGCGATACGCAGTATTTT.

The rearrangement links TRBV30 to TRBJ2-5, with TRBD2 identical over 8 bases. Trimming took 5 bases from V and 5 from J; bases not matched to a gene: 25. From germline, CDR1 is GTSNPN and CDR2 SVGIG (reference sequence). CDR3 length: 19 amino acids. The CDR3 loop is CAWPLDLQGPGGGPETQYF. The CDR3 region has the DNA TGTGCCTGGCCTCTGGATTTACAGGGCCCGGGGGGGGGCCCGGAGACCCAGTACTTC.

This chain joins TRBV7-9 and TRBJ1-1; weak D call: TRBD1 (5 bases). V was shortened by 2 bases and J by 1 base, with 11 bases between the two germline ends. This CDR3 has 15 residues. The germline CDR1 and CDR2 sequences are SEHNR and FQNEAQ (reference sequence). The CDR3 sequence: CASSLNSGGNTEAFF. In nucleotides, the CDR3 is TGTGCCAGCAGCTTAAATTCCGGGGGGAACACTGAAGCTTTCTTT.

J is TRBJ2-7 and V is TRBV7-9, with D possibly matching TRBD2 (7 bases). Germline V CDR1 and CDR2: SEHNR, FQNEAQ (reference sequence). The CDR3 runs to 14 residues. Deletions cut 6 bases from V and 1 base from J, with 13 bases between. CDR3 region: CASSWGGQSYEQYF. The CDR3 DNA reads as TGTGCCAGCAGTTGGGGGGGACAATCCTACGAGCAGTACTTC. Full variable domain (outside the CDR3, taken from reference TRBV7-9 and TRBJ2-7): DTGVSQNPRHKITKRGQNVTFRCDPISEHNRLYWYRQTLGQGPEFLTYFQNEAQLEKSRLLSDRFSAERPKGSFSTLEIQRTEQGDSAMYLCASSWGGQSYEQYFGPGTRLTVT.